This is a list of T cell receptor beta chains from one sample in a study of graft-versus-host responses after intestinal transplantation. These receptors are not linked to any known antigen. The table came from immunoSEQ multiplex PCR; TCRdb's copy has only in-frame clones and leaves some out. The sample consists of over 40,000 clones, 65% to 85% of them appearing once. The input for sequencing was unstimulated CD4+ T cells sorted from spleen or lymph node cells, taken before transplant. Receptors were obtained from a human donor who was the organ donor for an intestinal transplant. Both conserved end residues are part of each CDR3. Each record gives: clone size, J gene, D gene, V gene, CDR3 protein, CDR3 DNA. D genes are given only for firm matches. Not all rows give a size; the values are once, few, many and, for expanded clones, a class.

abundance: NA; j_gene: TRBJ2-7; d_gene: TRBD1; v_gene: TRBV6-5; CDR3aa: CASSYGPGQGYEQYF; CDR3nt: TGTGCCAGCAGTTACGGACCGGGACAGGGCTACGAGCAGTACTTC
abundance: NA; j_gene: TRBJ1-2; d_gene: NA; v_gene: TRBV7-6; CDR3aa: CASSLAQGFYGYTF; CDR3nt: TGTGCCAGCAGCTTAGCGCAGGGGTTCTATGGCTACACCTTC
abundance: few; j_gene: TRBJ2-7; d_gene: TRBD2; v_gene: TRBV10-1; CDR3aa: CASSEWLAGGVQYF; CDR3nt: TGCGCCAGCAGTGAGTGGCTAGCGGGAGGGGTGCAGTACTTC
abundance: NA; j_gene: TRBJ2-1; d_gene: TRBD2; v_gene: TRBV7-2; CDR3aa: CASRIAGGNNEQFF; CDR3nt: TGCGCCAGCAGGATAGCGGGGGGGAACAATGAGCAGTTCTTC
abundance: once; j_gene: TRBJ1-2; d_gene: NA; v_gene: TRBV4-2; CDR3aa: CASSQTREGGAGYGYTF; CDR3nt: TGTGCCAGCAGCCAGACACGGGAGGGGGGTGCGGGTTATGGCTACACCTTC
abundance: NA; j_gene: TRBJ2-5; d_gene: TRBD1; v_gene: TRBV7-8; CDR3aa: CASSPDRTGKRQETQYF; CDR3nt: TGTGCCAGCAGCCCGGACCGGACAGGGAAGCGTCAAGAGACCCAGTACTTC
abundance: NA; j_gene: TRBJ1-5; d_gene: TRBD1; v_gene: TRBV5-4; CDR3aa: CASSSGGQVDQPQHF; CDR3nt: TGTGCCAGCAGCTCGGGAGGACAGGTCGATCAGCCCCAGCATTTT
abundance: NA; j_gene: TRBJ2-3; d_gene: TRBD2; v_gene: TRBV5-4; CDR3aa: CASSAGRGLAGGDTQYF; CDR3nt: TGTGCCAGCAGCGCAGGGCGGGGACTAGCGGGAGGGGATACGCAGTATTTT
abundance: NA; j_gene: TRBJ2-7; d_gene: NA; v_gene: TRBV7-2; CDR3aa: CVSSLGNTYEQYF; CDR3nt: TGTGTCAGCAGCTTAGGTAACACCTACGAGCAGTACTTC
abundance: NA; j_gene: TRBJ2-7; d_gene: TRBD2; v_gene: TRBV6-5; CDR3aa: CASSLIAGDRYEQYF; CDR3nt: TGTGCCAGCAGTTTGATAGCGGGAGATAGGTACGAGCAGTACTTC
abundance: NA; j_gene: TRBJ1-2; d_gene: TRBD1; v_gene: TRBV11-3; CDR3aa: CASSSARGDSYGYTF; CDR3nt: TGTGCCAGCAGCTCCGCCCGGGGGGACAGCTATGGCTACACCTTC
abundance: NA; j_gene: TRBJ2-7; d_gene: TRBD1; v_gene: TRBV4-1; CDR3aa: CASSQGDRGSYEQYF; CDR3nt: TGCGCCAGCAGCCAAGGGGACAGGGGGTCCTACGAGCAGTACTTC
abundance: NA; j_gene: TRBJ2-7; d_gene: TRBD1; v_gene: TRBV4-3; CDR3aa: CASSQNKHGTARSLQYF; CDR3nt: TGCGCCAGCAGCCAGAACAAACACGGGACAGCGAGGAGCTTGCAGTACTTC
abundance: NA; j_gene: TRBJ2-1; d_gene: NA; v_gene: TRBV13; CDR3aa: CASQGGASTYNEQFF; CDR3nt: TGTGCCAGCCAGGGGGGGGCTTCTACCTACAATGAGCAGTTCTTC
abundance: NA; j_gene: TRBJ2-1; d_gene: TRBD1; v_gene: TRBV18; CDR3aa: CASSAGTVYNEQFF; CDR3nt: TGTGCCAGCTCCGCCGGGACAGTTTACAATGAGCAGTTCTTC
abundance: NA; j_gene: TRBJ2-7; d_gene: NA; v_gene: TRBV10-2; CDR3aa: CASSSFGRYEQYF; CDR3nt: TGCGCCAGCAGCTCCTTCGGGCGGTACGAGCAGTACTTC
abundance: NA; j_gene: TRBJ2-7; d_gene: TRBD2; v_gene: TRBV7-9; CDR3aa: CASSLTSGRYYEQYF; CDR3nt: TGTGCCAGCAGCCTGACTAGCGGGAGGTACTACGAGCAGTACTTC
abundance: NA; j_gene: TRBJ2-1; d_gene: TRBD1; v_gene: TRBV9; CDR3aa: CASSVDGTGGPQRPDEQFF; CDR3nt: TGTGCCAGCAGCGTAGACGGGACAGGTGGGCCCCAACGTCCTGATGAGCAGTTCTTC
abundance: NA; j_gene: TRBJ2-1; d_gene: NA; v_gene: TRBV11-3; CDR3aa: CASSLILASSYNEQFF; CDR3nt: TGTGCCAGCAGCTTGATTCTGGCCTCCTCCTACAATGAGCAGTTCTTC
abundance: NA; j_gene: TRBJ1-6; d_gene: NA; v_gene: TRBV19; CDR3aa: CASGSSYNSPLHF; CDR3nt: TGTGCCAGTGGGAGCTCCTATAATTCACCCCTCCACTTT
abundance: NA; j_gene: TRBJ2-1; d_gene: NA; v_gene: TRBV5-1; CDR3aa: CASSPTPLGNEQFF; CDR3nt: TGCGCCAGCAGCCCTACCCCGCTTGGGAATGAGCAGTTCTTC
abundance: NA; j_gene: TRBJ2-3; d_gene: TRBD1; v_gene: TRBV19; CDR3aa: CASSIPGQGQADTQYF; CDR3nt: TGTGCCAGTAGTATCCCCGGACAGGGACAAGCAGATACGCAGTATTTT
abundance: NA; j_gene: TRBJ2-7; d_gene: TRBD1; v_gene: TRBV30; CDR3aa: CALGQGSSYEQYF; CDR3nt: TGTGCCTTGGGACAGGGCTCATCCTACGAGCAGTACTTC
abundance: NA; j_gene: TRBJ2-7; d_gene: TRBD2; v_gene: TRBV27; CDR3aa: CASSLKSQAGPTNYEQYF; CDR3nt: TGTGCCAGCAGTTTAAAGTCCCAAGCGGGGCCTACCAACTACGAGCAGTACTTC
abundance: few; j_gene: TRBJ2-2; d_gene: TRBD1; v_gene: TRBV5-3; CDR3aa: CARSFGRGLEELFF; CDR3nt: TGTGCCAGAAGCTTTGGCAGGGGGTTGGAGGAGCTGTTTTTT